This T cell receptor (beta chain) was recovered during a study of shared T cell receptors in the human thymus. The method was immunoSEQ multiplex PCR; TCRdb's version includes in-frame clones alone and lacks a portion of them. The table lists 600,000 to 900,000 clones, 70% to 90% of them singletons. Germline CDR1 is MGHDK and CDR2 is SYGVNS. CDR3 size: 17 residues. V was cut by 2 bases and J by 8 bases, with 21 bases left in between. The same sample was also studied in work on human thymus T cells. This second study notes: Thymus tissue was removed during corrective cardiac surgery. Related research found strongly overlapping thymic repertoires in unrelated individuals.

The chain combines TRBV25-1 with TRBJ1-4; D is undetermined. The sequence was collected from a girl under two years old with a congenital heart defect. Sequencing was performed on thymocytes. CDR3 coding DNA: TGTGCCAGCAGTGAACTCCCCCCCCCTACTCGGGTCGAAAAACTGTTTTTT. Its translation: CASSELPPPTRVEKLFF.